Presented here are 6 T cell receptor beta chains from one specimen sequenced in a study of identical twins. TCRdb itself ran the 5' RACE reads through MiXCR, one entry per CDR3 protein. The sample records 460,000 or so distinct CDR3 sequences, 14% being singletons. Another study also made use of these data, one on yellow fever vaccine responses in identical twins.

The sequenced sample was CD4+ T cells sorted from blood. The source of these receptors is a young woman in good health.

This chain links TRBV3-1 with TRBJ2-2; D unclear. The germline V gene encodes CDR1 LGHDT and CDR2 YNNKEL (reference sequence). This CDR3 has 15 residues. V lost 0 bases, J lost 8 bases, and 13 bases lay in between. CDR3 residues: CASSQDRIVRGELFF. The CDR3 DNA sequence: TGTGCCAGCAGCCAAGATCGAATAGTAAGGGGGGAGCTGTTTTTT.

This clonotype was picked up a small number of times. The chain employs TRBV7-3 and TRBJ2-1; 7 bases line up with TRBD1. After removal of 5 bases from V and 3 bases from J, the junction contained 13 bases not matched to a gene. In germline, CDR1 is SGHTA, CDR2 FQGTGA. The CDR3 consists of 17 residues. The CDR3 protein is CASSAQMGQKSYNEQFF. DNA of the CDR3: TGTGCCAGCAGCGCACAGATGGGACAGAAAAGCTACAATGAGCAGTTCTTC. Full variable domain (remainder filled in from reference TRBV7-3 and TRBJ2-1): GAGVSQTPSNKVTEKGKYVELRCDPISGHTALYWYRQSLGQGPEFLIYFQGTGAADDSGLPNDRFFAVRPEGSVSTLKIQRTERGDSAVYLCASSAQMGQKSYNEQFFGPGTRLTVL.

This clonotype was seen more than once but under ten times. The V call is TRBV27, the J call TRBJ1-4; no clear D gene. The germline CDR1 and CDR2 sequences are MNHEY and SMNVEV (reference sequence). The germline V and J ends were trimmed by 1 base and 3 bases, with 9 bases remaining between them. The CDR3 totals 15 residues. CDR3 amino acids: CASSLYGQPNEKLFF. In nucleotides, the CDR3 is TGTGCCAGCAGTTTATATGGGCAACCTAATGAAAAACTGTTTTTT.

There are a few counts of this clonotype. V and J are TRBV27 and TRBJ2-7; D may be TRBD1 (5 bases). Trimming took 3 bases from V and 2 from J, leaving 8 bases between them. The germline gives CDR1 MNHEY, CDR2 SMNVEV (reference sequence). The CDR3 totals 13 residues. Here the CDR3 reads CASSLYRTYEQYF. Here the CDR3 DNA reads TGTGCCAGCAGTTTGTACAGGACCTACGAGCAGTACTTC.

Points on this clonotype: The missing conserved phenylalanine or tryptophan at the end of this CDR3 makes a read error likely. No DNA is shown, since the ends of the CDR3 on it are uncertain; the CDR3 is the one TCRdb lists. The J gene is TRBJ2-1, the V gene TRBV20-1; the table's D call, TRBD2, was not checked against the DNA. The CDR3 numbers 14 amino acids, ends counted. The germline V gene encodes CDR1 DFQATT and CDR2 SNEGSKA (reference sequence). This CDR3 is CSARVDSTREHPFY.

This clonotype was found a few times. The chain combines TRBV6-5 with TRBJ1-1; D ambiguous. CDR1 and CDR2 from the germline V gene are MNHEY and SVGAGI. The V end lost 0 bases, the J end lost 6 bases, and 8 bases lay between the germline ends. CDR3 length: 13 residues. The CDR3 loop reads CASSYSSRSEAFF. CDR3 nucleotide sequence: TGTGCCAGCAGTTACTCTTCCAGATCTGAAGCTTTCTTT.